This T cell receptor (beta chain) was retrieved from a study of regulatory T cells in long-lasting Graves disease. For this clonotype: A read error is possible here, since a much larger clone lies one base away.

Arm-PCR of CDR3 regions with iRepertoire HTBI primers generated TCR beta libraries. Original processing notes: Looking across samples, the authors found approximately 60 TRBV and 14 to 15 TRBJ segments. TCRdb reanalysed the multiplex PCR reads using MiXCR and keeps one entry per CDR3 protein. TCRdb, not the authors, supplied the V and J calls. There are hundreds of thousands of distinct CDR3 sequences in the sample; approximately 23% occur only once, and approximately 14% lies in the top ten. Germline CDR1 and CDR2: MDHEN and SYDVKM. V gave up 4 bases and J gave up 3 bases, with 7 bases separating them. This CDR3 has 13 amino acids. The time point denotes: persistent/refractory GD, antithyroid drugs over 5 years with positive TRAb. Researchers made the TCR library from RNA that was extracted from PBMCs.

V is TRBV28 and J is TRBJ1-3; unclear D gene. Specimen: peripheral blood mononuclear cells (PBMCs), collected when the disease was refractory, from a patient treated with antithyroid drugs. The source is a female donor with Graves disease. The CDR3 spells CASSSTFGNTIYF. For the CDR3, the DNA is TGTGCCAGCAGTTCCACCTTTGGAAACACCATATATTTT.